Given below is one TCR beta chain in context. Its antigen specificity is not known. Base quality data are lacking; no much larger clone is found one base away. This sample is drawn from a study of blood T cell repertoires in COVID-19 (dated by TCRdb to about 2020). About the study as a whole: Samples covering the acute and convalescent phases of COVID-19 were provided by collaborators in the United States, Italy and Spain. Samples were obtained from the ongoing ImmuneRACE study (first 160 participants) and from 1,254 subjects provided by 6 global collaborators. The prospective study material was composed of cDNA or gDNA derived from T cells, B-cell-depleted T cells, or PBMCs. Where HLA class I and class II types were available, the types were taken from metadata supplied by the sample provider, not from assay-based typing. The repertoires were made available in a free public database intended to serve as a resource for research on the immune response to SARS-CoV-2. Deeply sampled blood TCRbeta repertoires from subjects exposed to, actively infected with, or recovered from COVID-19 were included in the dataset. A de-identified subject ID, COVID-19 status, age in years and sex were almost always included in the sample metadata.

The investigation overall reported the following: The quantity of clinical and demographic metadata differed by source and by participant and was supplied without curation.

The collaborating institutions used their own protocols to collect whole blood in K2EDTA tubes. For TCRbeta analysis, collaborators shipped samples as frozen whole blood, isolated PBMCs, or DNA extracted from either of those sample types. The CDR3 runs 16 residues from the cysteine to the phenylalanine. The entry retains the CDR3 DNA only, 48 bases that are in frame from base 1. V ends up 4 bases short and J 4 bases short, with an unmatched junction base count of 8. The germline V gene supplies CDR1 SGDLS and CDR2 YYNGEE. The immunoSEQ Assay, a bias-controlled multiplex PCR, was used to amplify TCRbeta CDR3 regions from genomic DNA. In the authors' own workflow: The number of nucleated cells in each sample was estimated by amplification of reference gene primers within the assay. To quantify the absolute abundance of each unique TCRbeta CDR3 rearrangement, sequence reads were collapsed and filtered. For each sample, productive Simpson clonality was calculated as the square root of Simpson's diversity index over productive rearrangements. This immuneACCESS table, as held by TCRdb, lists in-frame sequences with V and J called but not all clones. Of the missing ones, under half trace to an unresolved V gene in checked studies; the others have no known cause. V and J calls and clone size are those listed in that table; D and trimming were worked out from the DNA. The sample contains about 120,000 clones, around 81% of them found a single time. In total, the top ten clones hold 2.3% of the sample.

The sequence links TRBV9 to TRBJ2-3; 11 bases in the junction line up with TRBD2. This TCR was recovered from a man aged 70-80 years with acute or convalescent COVID-19. Sequences were obtained from peripheral blood. The DNA reads as follows: TGTGCCAGCAGCCCCATCTTAGCGGGGGGGTCAGATACGCAGTATTTT. This gives the protein CASSPILAGGSDTQYF.